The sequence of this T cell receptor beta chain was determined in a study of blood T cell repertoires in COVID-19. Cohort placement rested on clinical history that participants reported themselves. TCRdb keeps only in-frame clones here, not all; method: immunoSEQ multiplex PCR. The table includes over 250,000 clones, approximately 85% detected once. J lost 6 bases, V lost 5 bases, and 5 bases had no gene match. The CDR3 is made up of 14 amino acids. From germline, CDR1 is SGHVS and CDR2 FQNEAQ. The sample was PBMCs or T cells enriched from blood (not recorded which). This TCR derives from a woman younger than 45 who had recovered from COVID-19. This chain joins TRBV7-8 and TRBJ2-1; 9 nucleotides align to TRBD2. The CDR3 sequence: CASSVRSGSNEQFF. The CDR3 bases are TGTGCCAGCAGCGTACGTAGCGGGAGCAATGAGCAGTTCTTC.